This T cell receptor beta chain was observed in a study of blood T cell repertoires in COVID-19. Study overall: T cells, B-cell-depleted T cells, or PBMCs supplied cDNA or gDNA.

There are 16 residues in the CDR3. Germline values: CDR1 MDHEN, CDR2 SYDVKM. Trimming took 3 bases from V and 4 from J; bases not matched to a gene: 9. The protocol was immunoSEQ multiplex PCR, while the TCRdb copy is restricted to in-frame clones and leaves out a portion. Of some 250,000 clones listed, roughly 88% are singletons. The sequence came from a woman between 50 and 59 years old who had recovered from COVID-19. V is TRBV28 and J is TRBJ2-1, with TRBD2 identical over 7 bases. The specimen sequenced was PBMCs or T cells enriched from blood (not recorded which). The CDR3 loop reads CASSFKGGRGYNEQFF. DNA of the CDR3: TGTGCCAGCAGTTTCAAGGGAGGGAGGGGATACAATGAGCAGTTCTTC.